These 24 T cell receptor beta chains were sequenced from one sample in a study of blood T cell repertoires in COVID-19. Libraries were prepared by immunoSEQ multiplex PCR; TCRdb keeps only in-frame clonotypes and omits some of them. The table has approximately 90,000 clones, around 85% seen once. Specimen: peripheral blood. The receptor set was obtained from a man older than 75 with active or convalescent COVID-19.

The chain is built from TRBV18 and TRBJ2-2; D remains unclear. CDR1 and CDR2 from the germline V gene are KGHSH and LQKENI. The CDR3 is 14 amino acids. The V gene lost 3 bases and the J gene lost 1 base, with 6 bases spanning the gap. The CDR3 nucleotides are TGTGCCAGCTCACCCCGGGTGAACACCGGGGAGCTGTTTTTT. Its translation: CASSPRVNTGELFF.

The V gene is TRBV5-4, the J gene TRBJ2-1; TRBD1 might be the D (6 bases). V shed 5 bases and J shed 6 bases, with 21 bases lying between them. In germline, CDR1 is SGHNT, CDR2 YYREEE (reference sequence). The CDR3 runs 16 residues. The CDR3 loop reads CASSSPEGVRGNEQFF. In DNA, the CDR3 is TGTGCCAGCAGTTCCCCAGAGGGGGTACGTGGCAATGAGCAGTTCTTC.

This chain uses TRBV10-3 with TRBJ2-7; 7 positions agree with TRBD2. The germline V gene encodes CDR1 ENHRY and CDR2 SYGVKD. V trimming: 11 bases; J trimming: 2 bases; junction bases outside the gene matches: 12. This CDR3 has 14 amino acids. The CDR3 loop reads CALRCRGETYEQYF. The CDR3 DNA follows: TGTGCCCTTCGGTGTCGGGGGGAGACCTACGAGCAGTACTTC.

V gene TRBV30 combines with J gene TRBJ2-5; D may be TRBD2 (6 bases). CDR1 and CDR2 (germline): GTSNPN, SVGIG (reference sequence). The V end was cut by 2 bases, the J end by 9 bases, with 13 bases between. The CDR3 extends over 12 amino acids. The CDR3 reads CAWSRIGGSQYF. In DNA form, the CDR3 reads TGTGCCTGGAGTCGGATCGGGGGTTCCCAGTACTTC.

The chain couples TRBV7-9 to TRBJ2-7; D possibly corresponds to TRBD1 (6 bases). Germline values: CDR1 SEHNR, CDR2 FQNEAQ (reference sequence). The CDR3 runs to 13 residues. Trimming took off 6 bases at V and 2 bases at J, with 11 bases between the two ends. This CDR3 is CASSDDRPYEQYF. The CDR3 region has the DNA TGTGCCAGCAGTGACGACAGGCCCTACGAGCAGTACTTC.

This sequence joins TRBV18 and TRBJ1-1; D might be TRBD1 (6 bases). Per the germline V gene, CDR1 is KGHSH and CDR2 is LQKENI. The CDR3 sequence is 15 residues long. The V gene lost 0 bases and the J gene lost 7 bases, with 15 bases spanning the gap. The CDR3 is CASSPPVQGEGEAFF. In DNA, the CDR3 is TGTGCCAGCTCACCACCGGTACAGGGCGAAGGTGAAGCTTTCTTT.

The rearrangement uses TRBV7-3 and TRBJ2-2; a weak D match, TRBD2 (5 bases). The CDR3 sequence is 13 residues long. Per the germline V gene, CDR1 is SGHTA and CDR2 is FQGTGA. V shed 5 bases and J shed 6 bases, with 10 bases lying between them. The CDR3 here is CASSRPGSGELFF. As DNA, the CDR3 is TGTGCCAGCAGCCGCCCGGGGTCCGGGGAGCTGTTTTTT.

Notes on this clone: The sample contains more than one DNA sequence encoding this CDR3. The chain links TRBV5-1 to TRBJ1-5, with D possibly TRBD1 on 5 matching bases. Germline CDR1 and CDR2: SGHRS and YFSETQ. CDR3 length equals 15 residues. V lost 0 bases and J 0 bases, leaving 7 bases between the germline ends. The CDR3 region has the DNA TGCGCCAGCAGCTTGGACGGGGGTAGCAATCAGCCCCAGCATTTT. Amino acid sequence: CASSLDGGSNQPQHF. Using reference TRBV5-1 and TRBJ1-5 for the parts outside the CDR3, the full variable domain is KAGVTQTPRYLIKTRGQQVTLSCSPISGHRSVSWYQQTPGQGLQFLFEYFSETQRNKGNFPGRFSGRQFSNSRSEMNVSTLELGDSALYLCASSLDGGSNQPQHFGDGTRLSIL.

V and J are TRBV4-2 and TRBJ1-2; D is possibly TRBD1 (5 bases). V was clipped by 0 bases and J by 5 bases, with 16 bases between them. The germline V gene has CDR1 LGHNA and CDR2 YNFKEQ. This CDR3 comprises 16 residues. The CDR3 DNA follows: TGTGCCAGCAGCCAAGAGATGCAGGGCTTCGGATATGGCTACACCTTC. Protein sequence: CASSQEMQGFGYGYTF.

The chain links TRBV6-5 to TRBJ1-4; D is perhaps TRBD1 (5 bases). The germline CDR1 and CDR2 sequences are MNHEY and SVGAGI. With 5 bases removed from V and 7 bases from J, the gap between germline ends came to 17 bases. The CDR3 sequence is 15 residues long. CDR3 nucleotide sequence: TGTGCCAGCAGTCATAGGACCGCAAGGGGTGAAAAACTGTTTTTT. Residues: CASSHRTARGEKLFF.

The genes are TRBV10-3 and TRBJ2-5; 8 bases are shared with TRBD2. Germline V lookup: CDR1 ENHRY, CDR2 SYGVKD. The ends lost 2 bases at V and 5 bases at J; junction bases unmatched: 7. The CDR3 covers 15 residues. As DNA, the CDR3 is TGTGCCATCAGTGAGATTAGCGGGGAGGGGGAGACCCAGTACTTC. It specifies CAISEISGEGETQYF.

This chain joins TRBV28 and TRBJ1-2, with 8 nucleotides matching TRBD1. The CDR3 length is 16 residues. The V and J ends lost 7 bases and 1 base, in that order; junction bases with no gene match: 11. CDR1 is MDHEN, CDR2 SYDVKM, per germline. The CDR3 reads CASNPLTGGINYGYTF. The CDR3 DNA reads TGTGCCAGCAATCCTCTCACAGGGGGGATTAACTATGGCTACACCTTC.

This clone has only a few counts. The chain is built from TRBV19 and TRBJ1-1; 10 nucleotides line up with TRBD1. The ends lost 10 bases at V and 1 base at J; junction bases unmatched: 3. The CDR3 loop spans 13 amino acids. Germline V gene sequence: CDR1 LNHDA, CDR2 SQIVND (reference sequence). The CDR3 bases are TGTGCCACCCGGGACAGGGGGAACACTGAAGCTTTCTTT. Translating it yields CATRDRGNTEAFF.

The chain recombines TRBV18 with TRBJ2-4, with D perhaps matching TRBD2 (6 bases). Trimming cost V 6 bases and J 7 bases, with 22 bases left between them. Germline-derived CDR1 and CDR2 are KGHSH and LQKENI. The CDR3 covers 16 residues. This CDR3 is CASSPLGGADWNIQYF. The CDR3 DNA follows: TGTGCCAGCTCCCCGCTAGGCGGGGCGGACTGGAACATTCAGTACTTC.

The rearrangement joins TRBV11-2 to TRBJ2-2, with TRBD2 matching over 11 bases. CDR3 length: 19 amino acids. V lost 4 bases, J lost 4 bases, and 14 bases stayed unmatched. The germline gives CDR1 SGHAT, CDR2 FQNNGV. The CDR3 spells CASSSPRSSGGWSTGELFF. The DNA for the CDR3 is TGTGCCAGCAGCTCCCCCCGGTCTAGCGGGGGGTGGAGCACCGGGGAGCTGTTTTTT.

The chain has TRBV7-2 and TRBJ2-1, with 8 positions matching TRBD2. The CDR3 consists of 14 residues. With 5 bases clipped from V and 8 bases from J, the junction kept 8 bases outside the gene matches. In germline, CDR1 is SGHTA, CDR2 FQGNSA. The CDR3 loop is CASSVSGGRDEQFF. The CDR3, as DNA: TGTGCCAGCAGCGTCTCGGGGGGGCGGGATGAGCAGTTCTTC. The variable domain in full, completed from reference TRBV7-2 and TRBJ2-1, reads GAGVSQSPSNKVTEKGKDVELRCDPISGHTALYWYRQSLGQGLEFLIYFQGNSAPDKSGLPSDRFSAERTGGSVSTLTIQRTQQEDSAVYLCASSVSGGRDEQFFGPGTRLTVL.

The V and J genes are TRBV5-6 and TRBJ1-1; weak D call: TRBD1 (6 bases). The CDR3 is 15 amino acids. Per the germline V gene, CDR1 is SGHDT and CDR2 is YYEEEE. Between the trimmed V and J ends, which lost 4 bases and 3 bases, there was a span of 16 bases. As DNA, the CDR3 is TGTGCCAGCAGCCCCACAGGGAGACGGGACACTGAAGCTTTCTTT. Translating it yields CASSPTGRRDTEAFF.

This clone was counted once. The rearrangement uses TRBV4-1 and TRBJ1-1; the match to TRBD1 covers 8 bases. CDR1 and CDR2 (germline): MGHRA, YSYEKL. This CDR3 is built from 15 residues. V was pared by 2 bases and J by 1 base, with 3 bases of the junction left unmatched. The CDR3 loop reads CASSQIRGQNTEAFF. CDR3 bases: TGCGCCAGCAGCCAAATCAGGGGGCAGAACACTGAAGCTTTCTTT.

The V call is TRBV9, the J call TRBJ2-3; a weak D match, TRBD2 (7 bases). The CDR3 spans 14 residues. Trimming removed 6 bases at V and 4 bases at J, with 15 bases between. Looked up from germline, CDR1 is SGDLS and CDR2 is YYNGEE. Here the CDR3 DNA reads TGTGCCAGCACCACCCGAGGGGGGGCAGATACGCAGTATTTT. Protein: CASTTRGGADTQYF.

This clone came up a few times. CDR3 in amino acids: CSVGGLTAYNEQFF. The CDR3 DNA reads TGCAGCGTTGGCGGGCTAACGGCCTACAATGAGCAGTTCTTC. V is TRBV29-1 and J is TRBJ2-1; D is possibly TRBD2 (5 bases). The germline CDR1 and CDR2 sequences are SQVTM and ANQGSEA. V was shortened by 4 bases and J by 2 bases, with 12 bases between the two germline ends. This CDR3 is built from 14 residues.

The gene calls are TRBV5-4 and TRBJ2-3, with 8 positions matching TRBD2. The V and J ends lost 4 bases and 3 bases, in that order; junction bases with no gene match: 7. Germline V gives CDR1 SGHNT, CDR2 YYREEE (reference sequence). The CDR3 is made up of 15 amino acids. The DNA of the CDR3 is TGTGCCAGCAGCATCGGGAGGGCCGGGACAGATACGCAGTATTTT. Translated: CASSIGRAGTDTQYF. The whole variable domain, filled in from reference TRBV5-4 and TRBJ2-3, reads ETGVTQSPTHLIKTRGQQVTLRCSSQSGHNTVSWYQQALGQGPQFIFQYYREEENGRGNFPPRFSGLQFPNYSSELNVNALELDDSALYLCASSIGRAGTDTQYFGPGTRLTVL.

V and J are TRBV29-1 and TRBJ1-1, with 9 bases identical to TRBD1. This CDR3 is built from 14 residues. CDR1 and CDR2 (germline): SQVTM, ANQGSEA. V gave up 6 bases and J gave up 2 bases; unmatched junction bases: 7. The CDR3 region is CSVATGGLNTEAFF. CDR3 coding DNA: TGCAGCGTCGCGACAGGGGGACTAAACACTGAAGCTTTCTTT.

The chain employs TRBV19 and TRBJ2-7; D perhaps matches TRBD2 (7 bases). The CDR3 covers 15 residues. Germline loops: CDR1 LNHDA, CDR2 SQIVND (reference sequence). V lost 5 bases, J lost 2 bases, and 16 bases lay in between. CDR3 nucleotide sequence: TGTGCCAGTAGTCCCTCTTTAGGGGGGGCCTACGAGCAGTACTTC. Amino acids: CASSPSLGGAYEQYF.

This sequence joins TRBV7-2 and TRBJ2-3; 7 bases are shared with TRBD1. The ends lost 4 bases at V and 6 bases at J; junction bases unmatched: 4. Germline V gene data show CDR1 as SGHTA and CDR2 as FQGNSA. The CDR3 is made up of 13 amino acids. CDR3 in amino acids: CASSSTGADTQYF. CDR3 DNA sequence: TGTGCCAGCAGCTCTACAGGGGCGGATACGCAGTATTTT.